What follows are 2 T cell receptor beta chains derived from one specimen sequenced in a study of a mutant IDH1 vaccine in newly diagnosed glioma. Sample time point: week 23, last vaccination. A single vaccine dose contained 300 ug of mutant IDH1 20-mer peptide, and topical imiquimod was used with it. Sequenced by immunoSEQ multiplex PCR; TCRdb stores in-frame clones only, minus some. The repertoire includes roughly 74,000 clones, 85% of them detected once, and 0.7% to 0.95% sits in the top ten. Which antigens these TCRs recognize remains unknown. The material was PBMCs, obtained from a glioma patient whose treatment included an IDH1 peptide vaccine. These receptors all stem from a woman aged 45-60 years with glioma.

This clone was observed a handful of times. The chain uses TRBV7-8 and TRBJ2-7; 9 nucleotides line up with TRBD1. The CDR3 is 14 amino acids. Losses at the gene ends were 6 bases for V and 6 bases for J; bases not matched to a gene: 9. Germline assignment: CDR1 SGHVS and CDR2 FQNEAQ. The CDR3 protein is CASRSIGQGFEQYF. CDR3 DNA: TGTGCCAGCAGGTCGATCGGACAGGGGTTCGAGCAGTACTTC.

The chain has TRBV7-8 and TRBJ1-2, with a possible D match to TRBD1 (5 bases). V lost 4 bases and J 4 bases, leaving 16 bases between the germline ends. CDR3 size: 15 residues. CDR1 is SGHVS and CDR2 is FQNEAQ in the germline V gene. CDR3 in amino acids: CASSWGEKRLYGYTF. CDR3 in DNA: TGTGCCAGCAGCTGGGGGGAGAAGAGGCTCTATGGCTACACCTTC.